This TCR beta chain was found in a study of coeliac disease. Whole-study context: Disease groups: newly diagnosed active, refractory type I, gluten-free-diet controlled.

Sequencing used one aliquot of under 600,000 cells per fraction. Findings and limits, study-wide: Published gliadin-specific TRB sequences appeared in about 50% of the 18 coeliac samples, 1 of 6 controls.

Clones were sequenced by immunoSEQ multiplex PCR, and TCRdb holds only the in-frame ones, with some missing. The sample lists about 6,500 clones; around 61% were seen once. V shed 5 bases, J shed 0 bases, and the junction held 7 bases outside the gene matches. The germline CDR1 and CDR2 sequences are SGHTA and FQGNSA. The CDR3 contains 16 residues. As to this clone: Antigen unknown.

Sequencing was carried out using lamina propria lymphocytes from the gut. This clonotype was obtained from a man aged 45-65 years with active celiac disease. This chain connects TRBV7-2 to TRBJ1-3; 7 positions agree with TRBD1. CDR3 protein: CASSLNRGGSGNTIYF. The DNA for the CDR3 is TGTGCCAGCAGCCTGAACAGGGGAGGCTCTGGAAACACCATATATTTT.